This T cell receptor (beta chain) was found in a study of T cell responses to AZD1222 COVID-19 vaccine. Produced via immunoSEQ multiplex PCR; TCRdb's table is partial and in-frame only. The sample carries roughly 98,000 clones, approximately 91% recorded once. The analysis combined second doses at about 4 or about 12 weeks. Comments on this clone: Antigen: not known.

Overall study results and limits: CD4 TCRs linked to vaccination spanned spike, dominating at 160-218 and 743-854. Two doses of AZD1222 preceded a rise in Spike-specific TCR breadth and depth.

The sequenced sample was peripheral blood, obtained 28 days after the second AZD1222 dose. This clonotype was obtained from an adult who received the AZD1222 COVID-19 vaccine.

This CDR3 is CASSFLRDTSFRDYGYTF. As DNA, the CDR3 is TGCGCCAGCAGCTTCTTACGGGACACCTCATTTAGGGACTATGGCTACACCTTC. This chain links TRBV5-1 with TRBJ1-2; tentative D call: TRBD1 (6 bases). CDR3 length equals 18 residues. Germline V gene sequence: CDR1 SGHRS, CDR2 YFSETQ. Deletions cut 2 bases from V and 3 bases from J, with 23 bases between.